Listed here are 4 T cell receptor beta chains from one sample, sequenced in a study of identifying expanded T cells in peripheral blood. Libraries were prepared by immunoSEQ multiplex PCR; TCRdb keeps only in-frame clonotypes and omits some of them. The sample lists over 45,000 clones, about 85% seen once, with roughly a sixth in the top ten. Material for sequencing was blood. These receptors all come from a person between 18 and 69 years old in good health.

The chain employs TRBV5-1 and TRBJ1-4; 8 bases align to TRBD1. The germline CDR1 and CDR2 sequences are SGHRS and YFSETQ. The CDR3 runs 18 residues. After removal of 0 bases from V and 8 bases from J, the junction contained 15 bases not matched to a gene. The CDR3 region is CASSLGPLDRGLREKLFF. The CDR3, as DNA: TGCGCCAGCAGCTTGGGACCCCTCGACAGGGGACTAAGAGAAAAACTGTTTTTT.

The chain has TRBV7-8 and TRBJ1-2; D is possibly TRBD1 (5 bases). Deletions cut 8 bases from V and 2 bases from J, with 12 bases between. CDR3 length equals 13 residues. CDR1 SGHVS and CDR2 FQNEAQ come from the germline V gene. In nucleotides, the CDR3 is TGTGCCAGCCCCCGGGGGGGAAACTATGGCTACACCTTC. This sequence encodes CASPRGGNYGYTF. Based on the CDR3 plus reference TRBV7-8 and TRBJ1-2, the full variable domain is GAGVSQSPRYKVAKRGQDVALRCDPISGHVSLFWYQQALGQGPEFLTYFQNEAQLDKSGLPSDRFFAERPEGSVSTLKIQRTQQEDSAVYLCASPRGGNYGYTFGSGTRLTVV.

In this sample, this clone turned up many times. CDR3 DNA sequence: TGTGCCAGCAGAGAGAGACAGGGAGGGAACACCATATATTTT. It codes for CASRERQGGNTIYF. This sequence joins TRBV6-1 and TRBJ1-3; 7 bases line up with TRBD1. CDR1 and CDR2 from the germline V gene are MNHNS and SASEGT. This CDR3 is 14 amino acids long. J was trimmed by 7 bases and V by 6 bases; bases with no gene match: 9.

The chain joins TRBV5-8 to TRBJ2-1, with D uncertain. There are 15 residues in the CDR3. CDR1 and CDR2 (germline): SGHTS, YDEGEE. V dropped 3 bases and J dropped 9 bases, with 19 bases sitting between them. In nucleotides, the CDR3 is TGTGCCAGCAGCTCGAGAGGTCGATTATCCCGTGAGCAGTTCTTC. This encodes CASSSRGRLSREQFF.